This T cell receptor beta chain was captured in a study of T cell clonotyping in hematopoietic cell transplantation. Germline V gene sequence: CDR1 SGHTA, CDR2 FQGNSA. The CDR3 runs to 14 residues. Germline trimming cut 5 bases from V and 5 bases from J; bases unmatched to any gene: 5. Overall study results and limits: No sorting was done, leaving CD4 and CD8 contributions mixed.

Data came from immunoSEQ multiplex PCR; TCRdb stores just in-frame clones and leaves some out. The table has fewer than 50,000 clones, 94% seen once. A word on this clone: Its antigen is as yet unknown.

The source material was peripheral blood mononuclear cells. The TCR was taken from a woman aged 50 to 60 in good health. Some clones in this sample may be carry-over from other donors' samples. V usage is TRBV7-2 and J usage is TRBJ1-5; TRBD1 matches 8 bases. The CDR3 nucleotides are TGTGCCAGCAGCCGGACAGGGTTTGATCAGCCCCAGCATTTT. Translation gives CASSRTGFDQPQHF. The full variable domain, in which reference TRBV7-2 and TRBJ1-5 provide the parts outside the CDR3, is GAGVSQSPSNKVTEKGKDVELRCDPISGHTALYWYRQSLGQGLEFLIYFQGNSAPDKSGLPSDRFSAERTGGSVSTLTIQRTQQEDSAVYLCASSRTGFDQPQHFGDGTRLSIL.